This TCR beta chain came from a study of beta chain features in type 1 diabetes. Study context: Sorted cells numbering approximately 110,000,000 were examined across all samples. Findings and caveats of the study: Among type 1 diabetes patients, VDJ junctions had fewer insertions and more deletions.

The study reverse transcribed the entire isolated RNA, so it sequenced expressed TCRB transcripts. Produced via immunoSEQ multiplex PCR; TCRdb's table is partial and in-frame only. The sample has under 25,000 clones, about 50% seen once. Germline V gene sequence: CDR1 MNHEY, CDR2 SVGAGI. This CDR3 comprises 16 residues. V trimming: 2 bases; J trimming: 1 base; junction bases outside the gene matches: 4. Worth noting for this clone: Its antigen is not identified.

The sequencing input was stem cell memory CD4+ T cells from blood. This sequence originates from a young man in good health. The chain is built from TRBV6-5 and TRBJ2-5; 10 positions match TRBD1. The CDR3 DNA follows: TGTGCCAGCAGTTACGTGGGACAGGGGACCCAAGAGACCCAGTACTTC. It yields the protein CASSYVGQGTQETQYF.